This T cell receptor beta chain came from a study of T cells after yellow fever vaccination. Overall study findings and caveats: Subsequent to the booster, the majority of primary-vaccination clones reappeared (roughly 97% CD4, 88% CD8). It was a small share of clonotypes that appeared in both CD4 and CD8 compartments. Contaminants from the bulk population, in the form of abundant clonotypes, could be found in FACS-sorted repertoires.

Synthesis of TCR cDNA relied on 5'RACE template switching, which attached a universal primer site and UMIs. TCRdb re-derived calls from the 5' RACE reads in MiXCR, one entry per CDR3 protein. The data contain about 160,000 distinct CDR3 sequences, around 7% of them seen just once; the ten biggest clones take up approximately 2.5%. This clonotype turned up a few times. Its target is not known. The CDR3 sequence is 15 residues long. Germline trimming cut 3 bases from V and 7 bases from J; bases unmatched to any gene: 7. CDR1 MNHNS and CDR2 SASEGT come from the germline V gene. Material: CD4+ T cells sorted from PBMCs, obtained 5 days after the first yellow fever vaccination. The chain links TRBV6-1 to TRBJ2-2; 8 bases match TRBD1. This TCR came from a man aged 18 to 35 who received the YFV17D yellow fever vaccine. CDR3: CASSESTGGIGELFF. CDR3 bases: TGTGCCAGCAGTGAGAGTACAGGGGGGATCGGGGAGCTGTTTTTT.